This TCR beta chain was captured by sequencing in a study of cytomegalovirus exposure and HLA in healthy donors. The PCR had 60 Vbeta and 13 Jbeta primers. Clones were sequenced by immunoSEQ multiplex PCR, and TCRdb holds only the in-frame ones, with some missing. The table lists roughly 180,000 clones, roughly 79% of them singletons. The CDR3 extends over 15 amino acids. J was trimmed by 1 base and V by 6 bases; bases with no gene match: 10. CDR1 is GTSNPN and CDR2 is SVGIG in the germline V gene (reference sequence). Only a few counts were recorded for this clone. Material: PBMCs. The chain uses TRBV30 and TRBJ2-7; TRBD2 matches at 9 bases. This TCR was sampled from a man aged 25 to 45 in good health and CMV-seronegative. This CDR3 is CACGGSSGTSYEQYF. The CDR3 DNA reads TGTGCCTGCGGTGGGTCTAGCGGGACTTCCTACGAGCAGTACTTC.